Listed below are T cell receptor beta chains from one sample, sequenced in a study of T-cell reconstitution after alpha-beta-depleted transplantation in children. MiXCR was run by TCRdb on the PCR reads, yielding one entry per CDR3 protein. The sample lists 600,000 to 700,000 distinct CDR3 sequences; roughly 14% were seen once. Specimen: PBMCs, collected before TCRalphabeta/CD19-depleted stem cell transplant. The receptors shown here come from a girl aged 2-10 years with congenital amegakaryocytic thrombocytopenia, due to receive a stem cell transplant. The CDR3 runs from the conserved cysteine through the conserved F or W. The D gene is left open where the match is weak. Part of the rows lack a size; the others show once, few, many or a class for expanded clones.

D gene: -
clone size: many
V gene: TRBV20-1
J gene: TRBJ2-2
CDR3 DNA: TGCAGTGCTACCAGAACAGGGCCCGGGGAGCTGTTTTTT
CDR3 protein: CSATRTGPGELFF

D gene: -
clone size: few
V gene: TRBV2
J gene: TRBJ2-3
CDR3 DNA: TGTGCCAGCCCGGACGGTAGCGCGGACCGGGAAACGCAGTATTTT
CDR3 protein: CASPDGSADRETQYF

D gene: -
clone size: many
V gene: TRBV7-2
J gene: TRBJ2-5
CDR3 DNA: TGTGCCAGCAGCTCTGTCTCTCGGGAATGGGAGACCCAGTACTTC
CDR3 protein: CASSSVSREWETQYF

D gene: TRBD1
clone size: many
V gene: TRBV29-1
J gene: TRBJ1-1
CDR3 DNA: TGCAGCGTTGAAGCAAGGGGACAGTTGAACACTGAAGCTTTCTTT
CDR3 protein: CSVEARGQLNTEAFF

D gene: -
clone size: many
V gene: TRBV7-2
J gene: TRBJ1-5
CDR3 DNA: TGTGCCAGCAGCTTTAGGGGGGCTCAGCCCCAGCATTTT
CDR3 protein: CASSFRGAQPQHF

D gene: TRBD2
clone size: -
V gene: TRBV5-1
J gene: TRBJ2-1
CDR3 DNA: TGCGCCAGCGGACTAGCGGGCTCGGATGAGCAGTTCTTC
CDR3 protein: CASGLAGSDEQFF

D gene: -
clone size: many
V gene: TRBV5-1
J gene: TRBJ2-2
CDR3 DNA: TGCGCCAGCAGCTTTGGGGTCAATACCGGGGAGCTGTTTTTT
CDR3 protein: CASSFGVNTGELFF

D gene: TRBD2
clone size: few
V gene: TRBV15
J gene: TRBJ2-1
CDR3 DNA: TGTGCCACCAGCAGAAACCCCTGGACTAGCGGGAGGAATGAGCAGTTCTTC
CDR3 protein: CATSRNPWTSGRNEQFF

D gene: TRBD2
clone size: many
V gene: TRBV20-1
J gene: TRBJ2-1
CDR3 DNA: TGCAGTGCACTGACTAGCGGGATCTACAATGAGCAGTTCTTC
CDR3 protein: CSALTSGIYNEQFF

D gene: -
clone size: many
V gene: TRBV5-1
J gene: TRBJ2-7
CDR3 DNA: TGCGCCAGCAGCTCCCGGACTACCTCAAGCTCCTACGAGCAGTACTTC
CDR3 protein: CASSSRTTSSSYEQYF

D gene: -
clone size: many
V gene: TRBV12-3/TRBV12-4
J gene: TRBJ2-1
CDR3 DNA: TGTGCCAGCAGTCCCCGCGGGACCTACAATGAGCAGTTCTTC
CDR3 protein: CASSPRGTYNEQFF

D gene: TRBD2
clone size: many
V gene: TRBV20-1
J gene: TRBJ2-1
CDR3 DNA: TGCAGTGCTTCGGGACTAGCGGCACCGTTCTCCTACAATGAGCAGTTCTTC
CDR3 protein: CSASGLAAPFSYNEQFF

D gene: TRBD1
clone size: few
V gene: TRBV29-1
J gene: TRBJ2-7
CDR3 DNA: TGCAGCGTTTCCCGGACAGGGGTCGCCTACGAGCAGTACTTC
CDR3 protein: CSVSRTGVAYEQYF

D gene: -
clone size: -
V gene: TRBV7-3
J gene: TRBJ2-1
CDR3 DNA: TGTGCCAGCAGCTTAAACTCCCCGGGACTTTTCTACAATGAGCAGTTCTTC
CDR3 protein: CASSLNSPGLFYNEQFF

D gene: -
clone size: -
V gene: TRBV7-9
J gene: TRBJ1-4
CDR3 DNA: TGTGCCAGCAGCTTTGACACATGGGATGAAAAACTGTTTTTT
CDR3 protein: CASSFDTWDEKLFF

D gene: TRBD1
clone size: few
V gene: TRBV28
J gene: TRBJ2-1
CDR3 DNA: TGTGCCAGCAAAGGGACAGAACCCTACAATGAGCAGTTCTTC
CDR3 protein: CASKGTEPYNEQFF

D gene: -
clone size: many
V gene: TRBV5-1
J gene: TRBJ2-7
CDR3 DNA: TGCGCCAGCAGCTTAGGAGGGCAAGGCTACGAGCAGTACTTC
CDR3 protein: CASSLGGQGYEQYF

D gene: -
clone size: many
V gene: TRBV9
J gene: TRBJ1-1
CDR3 DNA: TGTGCCAGCAGCGAGTTTAGCGGGAACACTGAAGCTTTCTTT
CDR3 protein: CASSEFSGNTEAFF

D gene: -
clone size: many
V gene: TRBV12-3/TRBV12-4
J gene: TRBJ2-2
CDR3 DNA: TGTGCCAGCAGTCCCTCCCGGGGCACCGGGGAGCTGTTTTTT
CDR3 protein: CASSPSRGTGELFF

D gene: -
clone size: many
V gene: TRBV20-1
J gene: TRBJ2-1
CDR3 DNA: TGCAGTGCTAGTAGAGTACGGGGCAATGAGCAGTTCTTC
CDR3 protein: CSASRVRGNEQFF

D gene: -
clone size: -
V gene: TRBV6-1
J gene: TRBJ2-3
CDR3 DNA: TGTGCCAGCAGTAAAGCCTTGGGGGAATCGGTCACAGATACGCAGTATTTT
CDR3 protein: CASSKALGESVTDTQYF

D gene: -
clone size: many
V gene: TRBV20-1
J gene: TRBJ1-4
CDR3 DNA: TGCAGTGCTCGCCTACCTCCAACTAATGAAAAACTGTTTTTT
CDR3 protein: CSARLPPTNEKLFF

D gene: TRBD1
clone size: -
V gene: TRBV29-1
J gene: TRBJ2-1
CDR3 DNA: TGCAGCGTTGGACAGGGCCATGAGCAGTTCTTC
CDR3 protein: CSVGQGHEQFF

D gene: -
clone size: -
V gene: TRBV5-8
J gene: TRBJ1-6
CDR3 DNA: TGTGCCAGCAGCTTGAACGGAATTAATTCACCCCTCCACTTT
CDR3 protein: CASSLNGINSPLHF

D gene: -
clone size: many
V gene: TRBV20-1
J gene: TRBJ2-3
CDR3 DNA: TGCAGTGCTAGCCCCAGGGCCCGCACAGATACGCAGTATTTT
CDR3 protein: CSASPRARTDTQYF

D gene: TRBD2
clone size: few
V gene: TRBV7-2
J gene: TRBJ2-1
CDR3 DNA: TGTGCCAGCAGCTTATCTCTGGGGACTAGCGGGAGTGAGTGGGGTTTCTTC
CDR3 protein: CASSLSLGTSGSEWGFF

D gene: TRBD2
clone size: many
V gene: TRBV18
J gene: TRBJ2-3
CDR3 DNA: TGTGCCAGCTCACCCGGGGGGAATACGCAGTATTTT
CDR3 protein: CASSPGGNTQYF

D gene: -
clone size: -
V gene: TRBV6-5
J gene: TRBJ1-1
CDR3 DNA: TGTGCCAGCAGGTACGGGCATGGGAACACTGAAGCTTTCTTT
CDR3 protein: CASRYGHGNTEAFF

D gene: -
clone size: many
V gene: TRBV18
J gene: TRBJ1-1
CDR3 DNA: TGTGCCAGCTCCCCTCAGGGACGCACTGAAGCTTTCTTT
CDR3 protein: CASSPQGRTEAFF

D gene: -
clone size: few
V gene: TRBV2
J gene: TRBJ2-1
CDR3 DNA: TGTGCCAGCAGTGTCGCGCAGCAGTTCTTC
CDR3 protein: CASSVAQQFF

D gene: -
clone size: many
V gene: TRBV20-1
J gene: TRBJ1-2
CDR3 DNA: TGCAGTGCTAGAGACGCCTATCCTCGCTATGGCTACACCTTC
CDR3 protein: CSARDAYPRYGYTF

D gene: TRBD2
clone size: many
V gene: TRBV6-5
J gene: TRBJ2-1
CDR3 DNA: TGTGCCAGCAGTTACTCACTAGCGGGAGCACGTAGTGAGCAGTTCTTC
CDR3 protein: CASSYSLAGARSEQFF

D gene: -
clone size: few
V gene: TRBV3-1
J gene: TRBJ2-1
CDR3 DNA: TGTGCCAGCAGCCGGATCCCAGGAAATGAGCAGTTCTTC
CDR3 protein: CASSRIPGNEQFF

D gene: TRBD2
clone size: many
V gene: TRBV7-9
J gene: TRBJ2-3
CDR3 DNA: TGTGCCAGCAGCCATCCCTGGACTAGCGGGTACACAGATACGCAGTATTTT
CDR3 protein: CASSHPWTSGYTDTQYF

D gene: TRBD2
clone size: many
V gene: TRBV20-1
J gene: TRBJ2-7
CDR3 DNA: TGCAGTGCTAGTCCAGCGGGAGGGAAGGTCTACGAGCAGTACTTC
CDR3 protein: CSASPAGGKVYEQYF

D gene: -
clone size: many
V gene: TRBV20-1
J gene: TRBJ1-3
CDR3 DNA: TGCAGTGCTAGAGTGCAGGACTCTGGAAACACCATATATTTT
CDR3 protein: CSARVQDSGNTIYF

D gene: -
clone size: few
V gene: TRBV6-5
J gene: TRBJ2-3
CDR3 DNA: TGTGCCAGCAGGGGGGTGGCGGATACGCAGTATTTT
CDR3 protein: CASRGVADTQYF

D gene: -
clone size: few
V gene: TRBV5-1
J gene: TRBJ1-2
CDR3 DNA: TGCGCCAGCAGCTTGACAACGAGAGAATATGGCTACACCTTC
CDR3 protein: CASSLTTREYGYTF

D gene: -
clone size: many
V gene: TRBV5-6
J gene: TRBJ2-3
CDR3 DNA: TGTGCCAGCAGCTTATCGACCTCAGAAGATACGCAGTATTTT
CDR3 protein: CASSLSTSEDTQYF

D gene: -
clone size: many
V gene: TRBV11-1
J gene: TRBJ2-3
CDR3 DNA: TGTGCCAGCAGCTTAGCTTACCTCGGGCAGACTAGCACAGATACGCAGTATTTT
CDR3 protein: CASSLAYLGQTSTDTQYF

D gene: -
clone size: few
V gene: TRBV30
J gene: TRBJ1-2
CDR3 DNA: TGTGCCTGGAGTCCCGGGGCGAACTATGGCTACACCTTC
CDR3 protein: CAWSPGANYGYTF

D gene: TRBD1
clone size: -
V gene: TRBV7-6
J gene: TRBJ2-7
CDR3 DNA: TGTGCCAGCAGCTTCCGGACAGGCGACTCCTACGAGCAGTACTTC
CDR3 protein: CASSFRTGDSYEQYF

D gene: TRBD2
clone size: many
V gene: TRBV20-1
J gene: TRBJ2-1
CDR3 DNA: TGCAGTGCGGACGACCTAGCGGGACTAGATGAGCAGTTCTTC
CDR3 protein: CSADDLAGLDEQFF

D gene: TRBD2
clone size: -
V gene: TRBV7-9
J gene: TRBJ2-7
CDR3 DNA: TGTGCCAGCAGTCCTAGCGGTGTTTACTACGAGCAGTACTTC
CDR3 protein: CASSPSGVYYEQYF

D gene: TRBD2
clone size: -
V gene: TRBV11-2
J gene: TRBJ2-1
CDR3 DNA: TGTGCCAGCAGCCTCCTCGGGACAGGGCTAGCGGGAGGTATTTACAATGAGCAGTTCTTC
CDR3 protein: CASSLLGTGLAGGIYNEQFF

D gene: -
clone size: -
V gene: TRBV4-1
J gene: TRBJ1-3
CDR3 DNA: TGCGCCAGCAGCCAAAGACGGGCAGGTTCCTACACCATATATTTT
CDR3 protein: CASSQRRAGSYTIYF

D gene: -
clone size: few
V gene: TRBV7-6
J gene: TRBJ2-7
CDR3 DNA: TGTGCCAGCAGCTTACAGGACGGATACTACGAGCAGTACTTC
CDR3 protein: CASSLQDGYYEQYF

D gene: -
clone size: -
V gene: TRBV11-2
J gene: TRBJ2-7
CDR3 DNA: TGTGCCAGCACCCTTTCCTCCTACGAGCAGTACTTC
CDR3 protein: CASTLSSYEQYF

D gene: -
clone size: -
V gene: TRBV20-1
J gene: TRBJ1-1
CDR3 DNA: TGCAGTGCTCGCTCTAAATTCAGGGGAATCCTCCAGAACACTGAAGCTTTCTTT
CDR3 protein: CSARSKFRGILQNTEAFF

D gene: TRBD1
clone size: -
V gene: TRBV20-1
J gene: TRBJ1-2
CDR3 DNA: TGCAGTGCTAGTGCCCGGGGACAGGCGGATGGCTACACCTTC
CDR3 protein: CSASARGQADGYTF

D gene: TRBD1
clone size: -
V gene: TRBV12-3/TRBV12-4
J gene: TRBJ2-1
CDR3 DNA: TGTGCCAGCAGTCCGGGACAGGGTAACTCTGAGCAGTTCTTC
CDR3 protein: CASSPGQGNSEQFF

D gene: -
clone size: -
V gene: TRBV5-1
J gene: TRBJ2-1
CDR3 DNA: TGCGCCAGCAGCTTGGAAGGGGGGGGAACGAATGAGCAGTTCTTC
CDR3 protein: CASSLEGGGTNEQFF

D gene: TRBD2
clone size: many
V gene: TRBV29-1
J gene: TRBJ2-5
CDR3 DNA: TGCAGCGTACCCCTAGCGGGAGATCAAGAGACCCAGTACTTC
CDR3 protein: CSVPLAGDQETQYF

D gene: TRBD1
clone size: many
V gene: TRBV10-2
J gene: TRBJ1-5
CDR3 DNA: TGCGCCAGCAGTGAGTCAAGGGGGCGCGATCTTAATCAGCCCCAGCATTTT
CDR3 protein: CASSESRGRDLNQPQHF